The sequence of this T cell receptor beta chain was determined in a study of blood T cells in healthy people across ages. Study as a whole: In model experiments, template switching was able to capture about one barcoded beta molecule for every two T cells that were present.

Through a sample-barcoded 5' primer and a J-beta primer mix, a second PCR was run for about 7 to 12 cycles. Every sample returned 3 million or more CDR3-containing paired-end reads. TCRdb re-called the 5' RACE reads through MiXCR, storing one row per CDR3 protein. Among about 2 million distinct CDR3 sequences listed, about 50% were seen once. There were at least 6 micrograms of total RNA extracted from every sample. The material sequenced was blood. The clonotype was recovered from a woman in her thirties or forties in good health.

CDR3 residues: CASSFRSPDSSQETQYF. CDR3 nucleotides: TGTGCCAGCAGTTTTCGTAGTCCGGACAGCTCACAAGAGACCCAGTACTTC. The chain employs TRBV27 and TRBJ2-5; tentatively, D is TRBD1 (6 bases). The CDR3 contains 17 residues. Trimming removed 3 bases at V and 2 bases at J, with 19 bases between. CDR1 MNHEY and CDR2 SMNVEV come from the germline V gene (reference sequence).